These 2 T cell receptor beta chains were all obtained from the same sample, sequenced in a study of CD8+ T cells in alopecia areata. Once RNA had been extracted, it was reverse transcribed into cDNA to act as the sequencing template. Some clones are missing from TCRdb's copy, which holds only in-frame ones; the method was immunoSEQ multiplex PCR. The sample holds over 100,000 clones, and no clone turns up only once. Sequenced input: lesional skin. Receptor source: a C3H/HeJ mouse with alopecia areata. Strain haplotype (MHC): H2-k.

Concerning this clone itself: Gene names follow the mouse nomenclature. The read gets to within 4 residues of the CDR3 end, and the germline J gene fills in the rest. J is TRBJ1-2 and V is TRBV13-2; 8 bases are a match to TRBD1. This CDR3 has 14 residues. With 3 bases clipped from V and 2 bases from J, the junction kept 3 bases outside the gene matches. Germline V lookup: CDR1 NNHNN, CDR2 SYGAGS (reference sequence). CDR3 region: CASGGNRGNSDYTF. The CDR3 bases that were read are TGTGCCAGCGGTGGAAACAGGGGGAACTCC.

This clone was detected a few times. Gene names are mouse gene names. The read terminates 4 residues before the CDR3 end, so the remaining end is supplied by the germline J gene. J is TRBJ2-1 and V is TRBV1, with D maybe TRBD1 (6 bases). The CDR3 consists of 17 residues. The germline gives CDR1 NSQYPW, CDR2 LRSPGD (reference sequence). Trimming took 0 bases from V and 2 from J, leaving 14 bases between them. CDR3 amino acids: CTCSADEQRTDYAEQFF. CDR3 DNA (partial): TGCACCTGCAGTGCAGATGAGCAAAGGACAGACTATGCT.